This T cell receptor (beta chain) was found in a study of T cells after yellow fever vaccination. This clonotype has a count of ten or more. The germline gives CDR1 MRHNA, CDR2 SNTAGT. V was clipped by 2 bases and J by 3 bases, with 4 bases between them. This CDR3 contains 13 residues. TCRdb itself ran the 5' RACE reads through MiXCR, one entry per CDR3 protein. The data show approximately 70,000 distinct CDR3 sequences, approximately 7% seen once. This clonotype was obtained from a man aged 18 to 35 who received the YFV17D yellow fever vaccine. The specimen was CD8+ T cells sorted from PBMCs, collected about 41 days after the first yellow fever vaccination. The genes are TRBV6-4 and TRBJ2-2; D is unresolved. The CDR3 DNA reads TGTGCCAGCAGTGACGGATACACCGGGGAGCTGTTTTTT. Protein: CASSDGYTGELFF.